Listed below are T cell receptor beta chains from one sample, sequenced in a study of T cell responses to AZD1222 COVID-19 vaccine. Repertoires were generated with immunoSEQ multiplex PCR, while TCRdb's copy carries only in-frame clones and drops some. The sample carries 150,000 or so clones, approximately 86% recorded once. Source: peripheral blood, taken after recovery from COVID-19. These receptors were collected from an adult who had recovered from COVID-19. The CDR3 runs from the conserved cysteine through the conserved F or W. The D gene is left open where the match is weak. Rows give clone size only sometimes, using once, few, many, or a class for an expanded clone.

D gene	clone size	J gene	V gene	CDR3 protein	CDR3 DNA
-	-	TRBJ2-5	TRBV5-1	CASSLIRDQETQYF	TGCGCCAGCAGCTTGATCAGGGACCAAGAGACCCAGTACTTC
TRBD2	-	TRBJ2-3	TRBV4-1	CASSRYLAGGEDTQYF	TGCGCCAGCAGCCGATATTTAGCGGGGGGCGAGGATACGCAGTATTTT
TRBD1	-	TRBJ2-7	TRBV4-3	CASSQPGQGQKLTTYEQYF	TGCGCCAGCAGCCAACCGGGACAGGGGCAAAAACTTACCACCTACGAGCAGTACTTC
TRBD2	-	TRBJ2-1	TRBV19	CASSIDATGLAGRKQFF	TGTGCCAGTAGTATAGACGCCACCGGACTAGCGGGCCGAAAGCAGTTCTTC
-	-	TRBJ1-1	TRBV21-1	CASSCRVLGGSEAFF	TGTGCCAGCAGCTGCCGGGTCCTGGGGGGATCTGAAGCTTTCTTT
TRBD1	once	TRBJ1-5	TRBV28	CASSFTGGSSQPQHF	TGTGCCAGCAGTTTTACAGGGGGCTCGAGTCAGCCCCAGCATTTT
-	-	TRBJ2-3	TRBV27	CASSLSIATDTQYF	TGTGCCAGCAGCCTTAGTATTGCCACAGATACGCAGTATTTT
TRBD1	once	TRBJ2-3	TRBV6-5	CASSRTQGADTQYF	TGTGCCAGCAGTAGAACACAGGGGGCAGATACGCAGTATTTT
-	-	TRBJ2-7	TRBV9	CASSVSPRSPYEQYF	TGTGCCAGCAGCGTCTCTCCGAGATCCCCCTACGAGCAGTACTTC
-	-	TRBJ2-1	TRBV11-2	CASRSLRKIYNEQFF	TGTGCCAGCAGATCCTTGCGGAAAATCTACAATGAGCAGTTCTTC
-	-	TRBJ2-1	TRBV5-4	CASRKLGEPYNEQFF	TGTGCCAGCAGGAAACTAGGGGAGCCCTACAATGAGCAGTTCTTC
-	-	TRBJ2-5	TRBV27	CASSLIFGEAETQYF	TGTGCCAGCAGTTTAATTTTTGGGGAAGCAGAGACCCAGTACTTC
-	-	TRBJ1-6	TRBV6-5	CASSMEPGSPLHF	TGTGCCAGCAGTATGGAACCGGGTTCACCCCTCCACTTT
-	once	TRBJ1-1	TRBV4-3	CASSQVYGEAFF	TGCGCCAGCAGCCAAGTATACGGTGAAGCTTTCTTT
TRBD2	-	TRBJ2-5	TRBV7-2	CASSLGLAGAQETQYF	TGTGCCAGCAGCCTCGGACTAGCGGGGGCTCAAGAGACCCAGTACTTC
TRBD1	-	TRBJ2-2	TRBV12-5	CASGRGQVNTGELFF	TGTGCTAGTGGGAGGGGACAGGTGAACACCGGGGAGCTGTTTTTT
-	once	TRBJ1-1	TRBV7-3	CASSLRRGTEAFF	TGTGCCAGCAGCTTAAGGAGAGGAACTGAAGCTTTCTTT
-	-	TRBJ1-5	TRBV28	CASSLVGGQGNQPQHF	TGTGCCAGCAGTTTAGTGGGAGGGCAGGGGAATCAGCCCCAGCATTTT
TRBD2	-	TRBJ2-1	TRBV5-5	CASSLGRGLAGGPNEQFF	TGTGCCAGCAGCTTGGGCCGGGGGCTAGCGGGAGGGCCGAATGAGCAGTTCTTC
-	-	TRBJ1-2	TRBV5-1	CASSLSAPTRGYTF	TGCGCCAGCAGCTTGAGCGCACCCACGAGGGGCTACACCTTC
-	-	TRBJ2-7	TRBV28	CASSLSGKLIAYEQYF	TGTGCCAGCAGTTTATCCGGGAAATTAATCGCCTACGAGCAGTACTTC
-	-	TRBJ1-3	TRBV2	CASSEVTSGNTIYF	TGTGCCAGCAGTGAAGTGACCTCTGGAAACACCATATATTTT
-	-	TRBJ1-2	TRBV6-6	CASSPTGNYGYTF	TGTGCCAGCAGTCCCACAGGGAACTATGGCTACACCTTC
-	once	TRBJ2-2	TRBV10-2	CASSATSPGELFF	TGCGCCAGCAGCGCCACTAGCCCCGGGGAGCTGTTTTTT
TRBD1	-	TRBJ2-7	TRBV9	CASSATGTGGFEQYF	TGTGCCAGCAGCGCTACCGGGACAGGGGGCTTCGAGCAGTACTTC
-	-	TRBJ1-1	TRBV28	CASGRLNTEAFF	TGTGCCAGCGGGCGCTTGAACACTGAAGCTTTCTTT
-	-	TRBJ1-2	TRBV4-3	CASSQAGVNYGYTF	TGCGCCAGCAGCCAAGCAGGTGTTAACTATGGCTACACCTTC
-	-	TRBJ1-6	TRBV7-7	CASSFNPTGNSPLHF	TGTGCTAGCAGCTTCAATCCTACAGGGAACTCACCCCTCCACTTT
-	-	TRBJ1-1	TRBV28	CASLRTGSNTEAFF	TGCGCCAGCCTTCGAACGGGGTCTAACACTGAAGCTTTCTTT
TRBD1	-	TRBJ1-1	TRBV7-9	CASSLGIVAGGTEAFF	TGTGCCAGCAGCTTAGGAATTGTGGCAGGGGGCACTGAAGCTTTCTTT
-	-	TRBJ2-7	TRBV7-8	CASSPEGRAPGEQYF	TGTGCCAGCAGCCCCGAGGGACGGGCTCCTGGGGAGCAGTACTTC
TRBD1	-	TRBJ2-1	TRBV19	CASEPGQSGRQFF	TGTGCCAGCGAACCGGGACAGTCAGGGAGGCAGTTCTTC
TRBD1	medium-sized	TRBJ1-1	TRBV7-6	CASSLVSSDFWDREEENTEAFF	TGTGCCAGCAGCTTAGTCAGTTCAGATTTTTGGGACAGGGAGGAAGAGAACACTGAAGCTTTCTTT
TRBD2	-	TRBJ2-1	TRBV3-1/TRBV3-2	CASSQEGPGGNEQFF	TGTGCCAGCAGCCAAGAGGGACCGGGGGGGAATGAGCAGTTCTTC
-	-	TRBJ2-7	TRBV4-3	CASSQDEVRSYEQYF	TGCGCCAGCAGCCAAGATGAGGTCAGGAGCTACGAGCAGTACTTC
TRBD2	-	TRBJ2-1	TRBV12-3/TRBV12-4	CASSLGGSEQFF	TGTGCCAGCAGTTTGGGGGGGAGTGAGCAGTTCTTC
TRBD1	-	TRBJ1-5	TRBV25-1	CASSEGQGGQPQHF	TGTGCCAGCAGCGAAGGACAGGGAGGGCAGCCCCAGCATTTT
-	once	TRBJ1-2	TRBV25-1	CASSEGGINYGYTF	TGTGCCAGCAGTGAAGGAGGAATTAACTATGGCTACACCTTC
-	-	TRBJ1-2	TRBV28	CASSLFGNGYTF	TGTGCCAGCAGTTTGTTCGGTAATGGCTACACCTTC
-	few	TRBJ1-5	TRBV4-1	CASSQEGGSNQPQHF	TGCGCCAGCAGCCAAGAGGGGGGTAGCAATCAGCCCCAGCATTTT
-	-	TRBJ2-5	TRBV6-2/TRBV6-3	CASSRTTPQETQYF	TGTGCCAGCAGCCGGACTACCCCCCAAGAGACCCAGTACTTC
TRBD1	-	TRBJ1-1	TRBV20-1	CSASGQARKANTEAFF	TGCAGTGCTAGTGGACAGGCTCGGAAGGCGAACACTGAAGCTTTCTTT
TRBD2	once	TRBJ2-1	TRBV4-1	CASSPLSGTSYNEQFF	TGCGCCAGCAGCCCTCTTAGCGGGACTTCCTACAATGAGCAGTTCTTC
TRBD2	-	TRBJ2-1	TRBV5-1	CASSLIAGGARGSHEQFF	TGCGCCAGCAGCCTTATAGCGGGGGGCGCTAGGGGTTCCCATGAGCAGTTCTTC